The clone carrying this TCR beta chain showed up just a few times. Its antigen is unknown. This specimen comes from a study of T cells in Graves' hyperthyroidism and ophthalmopathy. The CDR3 spans 13 residues. The germline V gene has CDR1 DFQATT and CDR2 SNEGSKA (reference sequence). V gave up 1 base and J gave up 4 bases, with 8 bases separating them. Under 3 months was the duration of disease in ophthalmopathy patients, who also had a Clinical Activity Score of at least 3 and a NOSPECS grade of at least 4. From less than 13 ml of fresh peripheral blood, PBMCs were isolated. Amplification of TCR beta CDR3 regions used RNA as the template. With the HTBI primer set, the TCR CDR3 went through a first round of RT-PCR. MiXCR, applied by TCRdb to the multiplex PCR reads, yields one record per CDR3 protein. This table holds some 580,000 distinct CDR3 sequences, about a sixth found once. Study-level results: In blood, most of the thyroid clonotypes expanded above 0.001 were also present.

The chain has TRBV20-1 and TRBJ2-1; maybe TRBD2 (6 bases). The receptor was isolated from a woman aged 40-49 years with Graves' ophthalmopathy. Sequences were obtained from blood. The CDR3 sequence is CSARGGVYNEQFF. The CDR3 bases are TGCAGTGCTAGAGGCGGGGTTTACAATGAGCAGTTCTTC.